Listed here are 2 T cell receptor beta chains from one sample, sequenced in a study of regulatory T cells in long-lasting Graves disease (dated by TCRdb to about 2021). Sample time point, as interpreted from the label and publication: newly diagnosed GD, antithyroid drugs for less than 3 months. For both TCR sequencing and RNA sequencing, RNA was extracted from PBMCs in TRIzol. The protocol used for the library was multiplex PCR. The listed sequencing device is Illumina HiSeq 4000. TCR beta libraries were built with iRepertoire HTBI primers and Arm-PCR amplification of CDR3 regions. In-frame beta chains were kept once TCRdb had trimmed the public reads at Q25 with fastp and called clones with MiXCR. CDR3 protein sequences are deduplicated, and each keeps its most common genes and DNA. The sample table holds over 500,000 distinct CDR3 sequences, of which approximately 15% were seen once. The ten largest clones capture about 18% of the sample.

These data also featured in a second study, about T cells in Graves' hyperthyroidism and ophthalmopathy.

This sample comprised peripheral blood mononuclear cells (PBMCs), obtained at new diagnosis, from a patient treated with antithyroid drugs. These receptor sequences come from a woman aged 30 to 39 with Graves disease. Donor details come from another sample of the same person, matched by shared clones.

The V gene is TRBV20-1, the J gene TRBJ2-5; D perhaps matches TRBD1 (6 bases). Germline values: CDR1 DFQATT, CDR2 SNEGSKA (reference sequence). The CDR3 sequence is 14 residues long. Trimming removed 1 base at V and 9 bases at J, with 18 bases between. This chain's CDR3 is CSARAGAGVAAQYF. DNA for the CDR3: TGCAGTGCTAGAGCGGGCGCAGGGGTGGCGGCCCAGTACTTC.

Turning to this clonotype: The junction and the germline gene differ at one end; a read error may be behind it. The V and J genes are TRBV5-1 and TRBJ2-7; D possibly corresponds to TRBD2 (6 bases). The CDR3 consists of 14 residues. Germline V gives CDR1 SGHRS, CDR2 YFSETQ. The DNA for the CDR3 is TGCGCCAGCAGCTTGGCGGGAGTCTCCCACGAGCAGTACTTC. It encodes CASSLAGVSHEQYF.